Listed below are T cell receptor beta chains from one sample, sequenced in a study of a mutant IDH1 vaccine in newly diagnosed glioma. Profiling relied on immunoSEQ multiplex PCR, and the TCRdb table lists in-frame clones only, not all of them. This table has approximately 81,000 clones, roughly 85% appearing once. Their target antigens are unknown. Here the sequenced sample was PBMCs, taken from a glioma patient whose treatment included an IDH1 peptide vaccine. The receptors stem from a young man with glioma. Some clones in this sample may be carry-over from other donors' samples. Each CDR3 is given with its conserved first and last residue. The order of the fields is V gene, clone size, CDR3 protein. Clone size, where shown, is once, few, many, or a class for clones that have expanded.

TRBV7-9,-,CASSLVGQAHNEQFF
TRBV21-1,once,CASSVMEVGSYEQYF
TRBV10-3,few,CAISESTGKRDGYTF
TRBV30,-,CAWSDYTEAFF
TRBV7-9,-,CASSSVGTGYSPLHF
TRBV28,-,CASSVGPWSSYNSPLHF
TRBV19,few,CATIPDGELGTGYTF
TRBV7-9,-,CASSLGDSYNSPLHF
TRBV27,once,CASSQARDRVYEQYF
TRBV7-9,once,CASSGGAGSFYEQFF
TRBV9,-,CASREGTSGSWETQYF
TRBV28,-,CASSLTSGRGNEQFF
TRBV7-9,-,CASTLGYKSTDTQYF
TRBV28,-,CASSFAAGNTIYF
TRBV29-1,-,CSVVGGATTGELFF
TRBV30,-,CAWSAPGTAFTNYGYTF
TRBV27,-,CASRPSRGPNSPLHF
TRBV30,-,CAWSVRGLNTEAFF
TRBV19,-,CASSVSIVNEQFF
TRBV30,-,CAWSGTSGRATYYEQYF
TRBV2,few,CASSLFSQGAPTDTQYF
TRBV4-3,-,CASSQVRQIFTGELFF
TRBV28,-,CASSSTRDSARLRGPYEQYF
TRBV25-1,-,CASGGGAGANVLTF
TRBV9,-,CASSVGSEQYF
TRBV27,-,CASSLSGQGYGYTF
TRBV14,few,CASSQFGNTEAFF
TRBV14,-,CASSHEFRSSGPLSPPHEQFF
TRBV4-1,-,CASSQVSPGTLTSSYNSPLHF
TRBV25-1,-,CASSEFVTPVDEKLFF
TRBV5-6,-,CASSFNTGGSYEQYF
TRBV7-9,-,CASSSGGIRTDTQYF
TRBV6-1,few,CASSEGPGEQETQYF
TRBV5-1,-,CASSLEAGSITNEQFF
TRBV6-6,-,CASSDDKYQPQHF
TRBV5-1,-,CASSPDDYGYTF
TRBV5-5,-,CASSQGQGVDTEAFF
TRBV19,-,CASADRGFKQNVLPYGYTF
TRBV23-1,-,CASSQLSRDHEQFF
TRBV28,-,CASSLIGSKNIQYF
TRBV20-1,few,CSARAIREAFF
TRBV9,-,CASSVANGSTYEQYF
TRBV13,-,CASSRGARASPLHF
TRBV18,-,CASSPGTGAYEQYF
TRBV7-2,-,CASSFSRDTYEQYF
TRBV19,-,CASTQSTAVYQPQHF